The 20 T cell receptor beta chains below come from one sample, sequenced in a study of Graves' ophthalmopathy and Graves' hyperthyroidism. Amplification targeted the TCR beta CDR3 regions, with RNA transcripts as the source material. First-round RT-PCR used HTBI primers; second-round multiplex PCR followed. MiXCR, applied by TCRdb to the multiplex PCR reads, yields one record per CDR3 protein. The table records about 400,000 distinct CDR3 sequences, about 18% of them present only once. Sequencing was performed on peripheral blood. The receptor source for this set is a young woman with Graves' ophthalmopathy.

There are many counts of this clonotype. CDR3 coding DNA: TGTGCCAGCAGCTTATCGGGACAGGGCGGTGAAGCTTTCTTT. Its translation: CASSLSGQGGEAFF. The gene calls are TRBV7-9 and TRBJ1-1, with 9 bases that match TRBD1. Trimming took 2 bases from V and 7 from J; bases not matched to a gene: 5. The CDR3 sequence is 14 residues long. Germline V CDR1 and CDR2: SEHNR, FQNEAQ (reference sequence).

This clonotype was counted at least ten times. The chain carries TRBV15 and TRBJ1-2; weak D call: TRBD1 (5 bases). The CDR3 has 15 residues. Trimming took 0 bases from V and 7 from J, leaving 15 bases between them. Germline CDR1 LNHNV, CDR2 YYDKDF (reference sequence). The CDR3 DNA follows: TGTGCCACCAGCAGAGATCACCAGGGCGTCCTTGGCTACACCTTC. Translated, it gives CATSRDHQGVLGYTF. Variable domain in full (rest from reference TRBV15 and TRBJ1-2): DAMVIQNPRYQVTQFGKPVTLSCSQTLNHNVMYWYQQKSSQAPKLLFHYYDKDFNNEADTPDNFQSRRPNTSFCFLDIRSPGLGDTAMYLCATSRDHQGVLGYTFGSGTRLTVV.

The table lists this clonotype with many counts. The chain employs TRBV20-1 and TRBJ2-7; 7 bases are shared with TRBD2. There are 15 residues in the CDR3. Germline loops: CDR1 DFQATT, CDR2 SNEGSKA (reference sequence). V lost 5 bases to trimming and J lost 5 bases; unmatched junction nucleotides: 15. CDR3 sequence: CSAPGQGGRAHEQYF. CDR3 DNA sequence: TGCAGTGCTCCAGGCCAAGGAGGGAGGGCCCACGAGCAGTACTTC.

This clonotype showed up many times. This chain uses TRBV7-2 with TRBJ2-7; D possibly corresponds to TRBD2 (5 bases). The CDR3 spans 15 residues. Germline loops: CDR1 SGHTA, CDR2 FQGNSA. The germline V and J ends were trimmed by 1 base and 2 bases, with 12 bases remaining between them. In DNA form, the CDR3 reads TGTGCCAGCAGCTTAGGAAGGGCTAGCCCCTACGAGCAGTACTTC. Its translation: CASSLGRASPYEQYF.

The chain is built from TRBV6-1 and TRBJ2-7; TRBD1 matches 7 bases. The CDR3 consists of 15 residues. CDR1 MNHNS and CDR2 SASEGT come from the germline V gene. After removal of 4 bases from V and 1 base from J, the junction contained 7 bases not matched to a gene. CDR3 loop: CASSGARGQSYEQYF. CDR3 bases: TGTGCCAGCAGTGGGGCCCGGGGACAGTCCTACGAGCAGTACTTC.

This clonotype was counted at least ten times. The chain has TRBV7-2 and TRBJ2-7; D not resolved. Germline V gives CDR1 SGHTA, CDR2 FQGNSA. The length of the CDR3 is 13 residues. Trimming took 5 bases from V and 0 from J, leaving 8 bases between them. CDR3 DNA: TGTGCCAGCAGCCCCCGGACCTCCTACGAGCAGTACTTC. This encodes CASSPRTSYEQYF. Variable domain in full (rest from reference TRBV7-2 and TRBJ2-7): GAGVSQSPSNKVTEKGKDVELRCDPISGHTALYWYRQSLGQGLEFLIYFQGNSAPDKSGLPSDRFSAERTGGSVSTLTIQRTQQEDSAVYLCASSPRTSYEQYFGPGTRLTVT.

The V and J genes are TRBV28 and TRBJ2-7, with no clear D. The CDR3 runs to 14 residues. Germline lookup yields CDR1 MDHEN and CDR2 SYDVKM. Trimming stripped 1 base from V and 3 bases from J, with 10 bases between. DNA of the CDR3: TGTGCCAGCAGTTTATACCCCACGGGCTACGAGCAGTACTTC. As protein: CASSLYPTGYEQYF. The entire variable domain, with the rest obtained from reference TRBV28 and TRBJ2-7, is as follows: DVKVTQSSRYLVKRTGEKVFLECVQDMDHENMFWYRQDPGLGLRLIYFSYDVKMKEKGDIPEGYSVSREKKERFSLILESASTNQTSMYLCASSLYPTGYEQYFGPGTRLTVT.

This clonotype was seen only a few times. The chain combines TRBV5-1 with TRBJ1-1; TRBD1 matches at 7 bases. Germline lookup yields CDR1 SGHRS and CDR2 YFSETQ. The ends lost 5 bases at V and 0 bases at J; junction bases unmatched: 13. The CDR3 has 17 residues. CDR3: CASRRDAVGGLNTEAFF. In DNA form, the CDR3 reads TGCGCCAGCAGACGAGATGCGGTAGGGGGCTTGAACACTGAAGCTTTCTTT. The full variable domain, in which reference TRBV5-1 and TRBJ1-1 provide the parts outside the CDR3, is KAGVTQTPRYLIKTRGQQVTLSCSPISGHRSVSWYQQTPGQGLQFLFEYFSETQRNKGNFPGRFSGRQFSNSRSEMNVSTLELGDSALYLCASRRDAVGGLNTEAFFGQGTRLTVV.

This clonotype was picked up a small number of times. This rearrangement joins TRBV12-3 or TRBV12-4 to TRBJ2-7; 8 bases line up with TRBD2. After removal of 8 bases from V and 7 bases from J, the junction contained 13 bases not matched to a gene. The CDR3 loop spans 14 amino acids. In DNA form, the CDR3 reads TGTGCCAGCGTCGCCGGAGCGGGGGCAAGGGAGCAGTACTTC. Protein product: CASVAGAGAREQYF.

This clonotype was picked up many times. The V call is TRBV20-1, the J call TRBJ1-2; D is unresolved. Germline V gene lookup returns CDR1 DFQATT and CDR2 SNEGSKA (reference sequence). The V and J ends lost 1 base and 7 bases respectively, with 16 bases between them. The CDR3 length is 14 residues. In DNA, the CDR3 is TGCAGTGCTAGAGCCCCCGGGCGGTCTGTTGGCTACACCTTC. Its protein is CSARAPGRSVGYTF.

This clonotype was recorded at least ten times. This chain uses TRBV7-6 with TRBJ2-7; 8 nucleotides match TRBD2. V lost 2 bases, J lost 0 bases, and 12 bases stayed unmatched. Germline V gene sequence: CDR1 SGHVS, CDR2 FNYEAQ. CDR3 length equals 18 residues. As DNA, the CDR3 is TGTGCCAGCAGCTTACTCCCGAGCGGGGGCGGGATCTCCTACGAGCAGTACTTC. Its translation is CASSLLPSGGGISYEQYF. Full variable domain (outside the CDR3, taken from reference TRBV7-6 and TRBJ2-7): GAGVSQSPRYKVTKRGQDVALRCDPISGHVSLYWYRQALGQGPEFLTYFNYEAQQDKSGLPNDRFSAERPEGSISTLTIQRTEQRDSAMYRCASSLLPSGGGISYEQYFGPGTRLTVT.

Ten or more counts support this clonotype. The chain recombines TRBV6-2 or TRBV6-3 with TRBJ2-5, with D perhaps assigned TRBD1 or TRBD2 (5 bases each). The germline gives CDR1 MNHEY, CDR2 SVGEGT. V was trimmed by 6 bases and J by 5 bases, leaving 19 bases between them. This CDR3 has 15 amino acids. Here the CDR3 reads CASRLTPRGAETQYF. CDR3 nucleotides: TGTGCCAGCAGACTAACACCCCGGGGCGCGGAGACCCAGTACTTC.

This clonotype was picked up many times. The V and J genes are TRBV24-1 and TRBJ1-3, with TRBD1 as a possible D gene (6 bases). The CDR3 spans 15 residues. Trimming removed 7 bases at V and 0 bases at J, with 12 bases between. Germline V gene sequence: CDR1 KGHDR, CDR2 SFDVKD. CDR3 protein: CATSPGTLSGNTIYF. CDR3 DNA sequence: TGTGCCACCAGCCCCGGGACACTCTCTGGAAACACCATATATTTT.

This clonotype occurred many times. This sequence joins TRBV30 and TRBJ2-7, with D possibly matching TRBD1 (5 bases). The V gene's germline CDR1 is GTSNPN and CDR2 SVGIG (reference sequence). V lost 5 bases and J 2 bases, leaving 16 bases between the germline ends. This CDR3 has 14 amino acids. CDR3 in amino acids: CAWGEPGSTYEQYF. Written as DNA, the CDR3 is TGTGCCTGGGGTGAACCAGGGTCTACCTACGAGCAGTACTTC.

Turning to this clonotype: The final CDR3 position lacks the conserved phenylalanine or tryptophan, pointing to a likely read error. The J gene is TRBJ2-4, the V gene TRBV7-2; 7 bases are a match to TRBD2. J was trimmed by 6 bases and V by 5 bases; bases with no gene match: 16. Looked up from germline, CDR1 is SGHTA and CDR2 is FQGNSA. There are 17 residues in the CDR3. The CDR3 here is CASSHPAGVSQANIQYL. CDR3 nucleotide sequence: TGTGCCAGCAGCCATCCCGCGGGGGTGAGTCAGGCAAACATTCAGTACCTC.

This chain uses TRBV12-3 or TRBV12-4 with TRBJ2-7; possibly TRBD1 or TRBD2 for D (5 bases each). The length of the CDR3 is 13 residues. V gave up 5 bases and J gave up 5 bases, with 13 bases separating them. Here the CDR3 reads CASSPGGTHEQYF. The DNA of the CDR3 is TGTGCCAGCAGTCCCGGTGGGACCCACGAGCAGTACTTC.

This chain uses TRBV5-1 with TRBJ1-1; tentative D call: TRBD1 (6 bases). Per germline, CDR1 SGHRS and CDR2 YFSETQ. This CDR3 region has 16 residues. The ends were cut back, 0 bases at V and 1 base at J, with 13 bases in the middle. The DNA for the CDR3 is TGCGCCAGCAGCTTGGTCACGACAGGCACGAACACTGAAGCTTTCTTT. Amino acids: CASSLVTTGTNTEAFF.

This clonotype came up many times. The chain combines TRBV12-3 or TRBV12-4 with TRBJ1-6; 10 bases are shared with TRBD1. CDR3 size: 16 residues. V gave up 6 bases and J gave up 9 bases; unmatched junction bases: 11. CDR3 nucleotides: TGTGCCAGCAGCAACCCTTCCGGGACAGGGGTTTCACCCCTCCACTTT. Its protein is CASSNPSGTGVSPLHF.

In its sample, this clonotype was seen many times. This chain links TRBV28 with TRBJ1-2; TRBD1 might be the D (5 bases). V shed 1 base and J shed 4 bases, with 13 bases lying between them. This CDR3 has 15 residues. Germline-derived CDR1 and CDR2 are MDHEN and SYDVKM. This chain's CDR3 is CASSLSSGKSYGYTF. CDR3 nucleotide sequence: TGTGCCAGCAGTTTATCGTCAGGGAAGAGCTATGGCTACACCTTC.

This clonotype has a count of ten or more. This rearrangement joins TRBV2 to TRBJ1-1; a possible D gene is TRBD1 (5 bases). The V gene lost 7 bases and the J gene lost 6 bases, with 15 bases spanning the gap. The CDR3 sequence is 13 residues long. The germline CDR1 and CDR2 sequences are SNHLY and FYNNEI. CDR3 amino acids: CASKGEGMSEAFF. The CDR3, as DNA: TGTGCCAGCAAAGGGGAGGGTATGTCTGAAGCTTTCTTT.